This T cell receptor (beta chain) was observed in a study of blood T cells in healthy people across ages. The CDR3 covers 17 residues. The V and J ends lost 7 bases and 1 base respectively, with 22 bases between them. Germline-derived CDR1 and CDR2 are SGHRS and YFSETQ. Overall study findings and caveats: Per million T cells, TCR beta diversity dropped about linearly as age rose.

This clonotype was seen ten or more times. Its specificity is not known. The authors ran a second PCR of roughly 6 to 12 cycles using a sample-barcoded 5' primer and a J-beta primer mix. TCRdb reanalysed the 5' RACE reads using MiXCR and keeps one entry per CDR3 protein. In the table there are about 620,000 distinct CDR3 sequences, approximately 52% of which are singletons. Input material: blood. This receptor was taken from a woman aged 80 or older in good health. The chain couples TRBV5-1 to TRBJ2-3; D is uncertain. The CDR3 coding sequence is TGCGCCAGCGGCCCCATGCCCCTAAAGGTGGGCACAGATACGCAGTATTTT. This gives the protein CASGPMPLKVGTDTQYF.